The 5 T cell receptor beta chains below were found in one sample sequenced in a study of cytomegalovirus exposure and HLA in healthy donors. Primers included in the PCR were 60 Vbeta and 13 Jbeta primers. Libraries were prepared by immunoSEQ multiplex PCR; TCRdb keeps only in-frame clonotypes and omits some of them. This sample has 230,000 or so clones, with about 93% found just once. The source material was PBMCs. These receptors were collected from a girl under 10 years old in good health and CMV-seronegative.

The rearrangement uses TRBV13 and TRBJ2-6, with D perhaps matching TRBD1 (5 bases). The CDR3 has 15 residues. Trimming cost V 4 bases and J 5 bases, with 12 bases left between them. CDR1 is PRHDT and CDR2 is FYEKMQ in the germline V gene (reference sequence). CDR3 DNA: TGTGCCAGCAGCTCGCAGGGTGCGCGGGCCAACGTCCTGACTTTC. Amino acids: CASSSQGARANVLTF.

The chain recombines TRBV6-1 with TRBJ1-5; 8 positions agree with TRBD1. Germline values: CDR1 MNHNS, CDR2 SASEGT. There are 14 residues in the CDR3. The J segment lost 3 bases and the V segment lost 7 bases, leaving 5 bases of the junction unmatched. CDR3 sequence (DNA): TGTGCCAGCACAGGGGGCAGAGACAATCAGCCCCAGCATTTT. Translating it yields CASTGGRDNQPQHF.

Written as DNA, the CDR3 is TGTGCTAGTGGTTTGAGTAGAGGGCATCCTGGAAACACCATATATTTT. This encodes CASGLSRGHPGNTIYF. The chain links TRBV12-5 to TRBJ1-3; D gene ambiguous. The V end was cut by 2 bases, the J end by 2 bases, with 13 bases between. CDR1 and CDR2 (germline): LGHNT, FRNRAP. This CDR3 contains 16 residues. The full variable domain, rest sourced from reference TRBV12-5 and TRBJ1-3, is DARVTQTPRHKVTEMGQEVTMRCQPILGHNTVFWYRQTMMQGLELLAYFRNRAPLDDSGMPKDRFSAEMPDATLATLKIQPSEPRDSAVYFCASGLSRGHPGNTIYFGEGSWLTVV.

The rearrangement uses TRBV7-9 and TRBJ2-1; TRBD1 agrees at 7 bases. With 5 bases clipped from V and 7 bases from J, the junction kept 14 bases outside the gene matches. CDR3 length: 16 amino acids. The germline V gene has CDR1 SEHNR and CDR2 FQNEAQ (reference sequence). The CDR3 loop is CASSPRQGLSLNEQFF. CDR3 sequence (DNA): TGTGCCAGCAGCCCTAGACAGGGTCTCTCATTGAATGAGCAGTTCTTC.

The rearrangement joins TRBV13 to TRBJ1-1, with a possible D match to TRBD1 (5 bases). CDR1 is PRHDT and CDR2 is FYEKMQ in the germline V gene (reference sequence). The CDR3 has 13 amino acids. Trimming stripped 5 bases from V and 11 bases from J, with 18 bases between. CDR3 nucleotide sequence: TGTGCCAGCAGCCGCGATACCACAGGAGATGCTTTCTTT. The encoded protein is CASSRDTTGDAFF.